This entry lists 20 T cell receptor beta chains sequenced from one sample in a study of blood T cell repertoires in COVID-19. Assay: immunoSEQ multiplex PCR; the TCRdb copy retains only in-frame clones and omits some. Found here are approximately 100,000 clones, 89% of them singletons; the top ten hold approximately 5.5%. The sample comprised peripheral blood. The receptors shown here come from a woman of 80 years or more with active COVID-19.

The rearrangement links TRBV19 to TRBJ1-1, with D unclear. Looked up from germline, CDR1 is LNHDA and CDR2 is SQIVND (reference sequence). The CDR3 is 11 amino acids. The ends were cut back, 8 bases at V and 6 bases at J, with 10 bases in the middle. CDR3 protein: CASRRPPEAFF. The CDR3 DNA reads as TGTGCCAGTCGGAGGCCCCCTGAAGCTTTCTTT.

CDR3 in DNA: TGTGCCAGCAGCCCGACAGGGGGCTATGGCTACACCTTC. Translation: CASSPTGGYGYTF. The V and J genes are TRBV6-5 and TRBJ1-2; 9 bases line up with TRBD1. V was pared by 6 bases and J by 4 bases, with 3 bases of the junction left unmatched. Germline V gene sequence: CDR1 MNHEY, CDR2 SVGAGI. The CDR3 runs 13 residues.

The gene calls are TRBV15 and TRBJ1-2; the match to TRBD1 covers 10 bases. Germline V gives CDR1 LNHNV, CDR2 YYDKDF (reference sequence). The CDR3 covers 17 residues. Losses at the gene ends were 0 bases for V and 5 bases for J; bases not matched to a gene: 9. Written as DNA, the CDR3 is TGTGCCACCAGCAGAGATCCCGGGACAGGGGTTGGGTATGGCTACACCTTC. As protein: CATSRDPGTGVGYGYTF.

The CDR3 DNA follows: TGTGCCAGCAGCTTAGCCAGGGGGGTTACAGATACGCAGTATTTT. Translating it yields CASSLARGVTDTQYF. The chain is built from TRBV11-2 and TRBJ2-3, with D possibly TRBD1 on 7 matching bases. The germline V gene has CDR1 SGHAT and CDR2 FQNNGV. CDR3 length: 15 residues. Trimming took 1 base from V and 3 from J, leaving 11 bases between them.

The V and J genes are TRBV29-1 and TRBJ2-1, with TRBD2 matching 8 bases. Trimming removed 2 bases from V and 4 bases from J; junction bases left unmatched: 4. CDR3 length: 14 residues. Germline-derived CDR1 and CDR2 are SQVTM and ANQGSEA. CDR3 region: CSVEKAGAYNEQFF. CDR3 bases: TGCAGCGTTGAAAAAGCGGGGGCTTACAATGAGCAGTTCTTC.

V usage is TRBV5-3 and J usage is TRBJ2-3, with TRBD2 matching 12 bases. TRBV5-3 is noted as an ORF with a role that remains uncertain. With V trimmed by 4 bases and J by 4 bases, 7 bases remained unmatched. The CDR3 length is 16 residues. In DNA form, the CDR3 reads TGTGCCAGAAGCGTACTAGCGGGAGGCTCCGCAGATACGCAGTATTTT. It is translated as CARSVLAGGSADTQYF.

V and J are TRBV25-1 and TRBJ1-2, with a possible D match to TRBD1 (5 bases). The CDR3 is 14 amino acids. Trimming pared 2 bases from V and 8 bases from J, leaving 15 bases between. Per germline, CDR1 MGHDK and CDR2 SYGVNS. The CDR3 loop reads CASSEPNRQGGYTF. CDR3 bases: TGTGCCAGCAGTGAACCCAACCGTCAGGGCGGCTACACCTTC.

The chain uses TRBV28 and TRBJ1-4; 8 nucleotides match TRBD1. Germline lookup yields CDR1 MDHEN and CDR2 SYDVKM. CDR3 length: 14 amino acids. J lost 8 bases, V lost 2 bases, and 4 bases had no gene match. CDR3 DNA sequence: TGTGCCAGCAGTTTAAGACAGGGGAGGGAAAAACTGTTTTTT. Its protein is CASSLRQGREKLFF.

CDR3 DNA: TGTGCCAGCAGAATAAGCCCTGGGGGCAGGGCATTGGCAGATACGCAGTATTTT. It is translated as CASRISPGGRALADTQYF. The chain uses TRBV28 and TRBJ2-3, with D possibly matching TRBD1 (6 bases). Germline CDR1 and CDR2: MDHEN and SYDVKM. The CDR3 covers 18 residues. Between the trimmed V and J ends, which lost 6 bases and 4 bases, there was a span of 26 bases.

This clone was seen more than once but under ten times. The V call is TRBV5-1, the J call TRBJ1-4; no clear D. In germline, CDR1 is SGHRS, CDR2 YFSETQ. Trimming pared 1 base from V and 0 bases from J, leaving 7 bases between. The CDR3 is 15 residues long. CDR3 amino acids: CASSLFRATNEKLFF. The CDR3 nucleotides are TGCGCCAGCAGCTTGTTTCGTGCAACTAATGAAAAACTGTTTTTT.

CDR3: CASSVGPRFTGNEQFF. The CDR3 DNA reads TGTGCCAGCAGCGTAGGGCCGAGGTTTACAGGCAATGAGCAGTTCTTC. The chain joins TRBV9 to TRBJ2-1, with D possibly being TRBD1 (5 bases). V was pared by 0 bases and J by 6 bases, with 16 bases between. This CDR3 is 16 amino acids long. Per germline, CDR1 SGDLS and CDR2 YYNGEE. The full variable domain, in which reference TRBV9 and TRBJ2-1 provide the parts outside the CDR3, is DSGVTQTPKHLITATGQRVTLRCSPRSGDLSVYWYQQSLDQGLQFLIQYYNGEERAKGNILERFSAQQFPDLHSELNLSSLELGDSALYFCASSVGPRFTGNEQFFGPGTRLTVL.

In this sample, this clone turned up a few times. The rearrangement uses TRBV7-9 and TRBJ2-3, with D maybe TRBD1 (5 bases). Germline CDR1 and CDR2: SEHNR and FQNEAQ (reference sequence). The length of the CDR3 is 13 residues. This CDR3 reads CASVRASTDTQYF. For the CDR3, the DNA is TGTGCGAGCGTCAGGGCAAGCACAGATACGCAGTATTTT.

The chain employs TRBV6-4 and TRBJ2-3; TRBD1 agrees at 8 bases. J gave up 8 bases and V 4 bases, and 11 bases lay outside the gene matches. This CDR3 has 15 residues. Germline V gene data show CDR1 as MRHNA and CDR2 as SNTAGT. The CDR3 spells CASSAGTGRGGTQYF. CDR3 DNA sequence: TGTGCCAGCAGTGCCGGGACAGGTCGGGGCGGTACGCAGTATTTT.

The chain recombines TRBV7-9 with TRBJ1-6; D is perhaps TRBD1 (5 bases). The V gene lost 1 base and the J gene lost 9 bases, with 22 bases spanning the gap. Germline CDR1 SEHNR, CDR2 FQNEAQ (reference sequence). This CDR3 is 18 amino acids long. The CDR3 bases are TGTGCCAGCAGCTTAGTTAGGGGTGTTGACCTTTCGGGTTCACCCCTCCACTTT. Protein product: CASSLVRGVDLSGSPLHF.

The genes are TRBV5-5 and TRBJ1-2, with a possible D match to TRBD1 (6 bases). Germline CDR1 reads SGHKS; CDR2 reads YYEKEE (reference sequence). Trimming took off 1 base at V and 5 bases at J, with 12 bases between the two ends. The CDR3 has 14 amino acids. CDR3: CASSLYRVGYGYTF. CDR3 nucleotides: TGTGCCAGCAGCTTGTACAGGGTGGGTTATGGCTACACCTTC.

This clone was detected a few times. The chain combines TRBV18 with TRBJ2-1, with 7 bases fitting TRBD2. J lost 9 bases, V lost 2 bases, and 13 bases had no gene match. Germline V gives CDR1 KGHSH, CDR2 LQKENI. The CDR3 sequence is 16 residues long. The CDR3 loop is CASSPSGTGGKVEQFF. The CDR3 DNA is TGTGCCAGCTCACCAAGCGGAACGGGAGGAAAGGTTGAGCAGTTCTTC.

The CDR3 loop is CTSSHRDWNGGEKLFF. For the CDR3, the DNA is TGCACCAGCAGCCATCGGGACTGGAACGGCGGTGAAAAACTGTTTTTT. This sequence joins TRBV1 and TRBJ1-4. TRBV1 is designated a pseudogene. The CDR3 loop spans 16 amino acids.

V gene TRBV24-1 combines with J gene TRBJ2-1; 7 bases agree with TRBD1. The CDR3 consists of 13 residues. V lost 12 bases to trimming and J lost 7 bases; unmatched junction nucleotides: 11. Germline-derived CDR1 and CDR2 are KGHDR and SFDVKD. The CDR3 loop reads CAVRGTDMNEQFF. Written as DNA, the CDR3 is TGTGCCGTCCGTGGGACAGATATGAATGAGCAGTTCTTC.

This clone appeared once. The CDR3, as DNA: TGTGCCGGACGGGACACAGTTACCTACGAGCAGTACTTC. Translating it yields CAGRDTVTYEQYF. V gene TRBV28 combines with J gene TRBJ2-7, with D possibly being TRBD1 (6 bases). The CDR3 extends over 13 amino acids. Germline values: CDR1 MDHEN, CDR2 SYDVKM. Between the trimmed V and J ends, which lost 11 bases and 2 bases, there was a span of 16 bases.

In this sample, this clone turned up once. The rearrangement joins TRBV10-3 to TRBJ1-1, with D unresolved. CDR1 and CDR2 (germline): ENHRY, SYGVKD. V was clipped by 4 bases and J by 3 bases, with 9 bases between them. The length of the CDR3 is 13 residues. The CDR3 nucleotides are TGTGCCATCAGTGGTACGGTGGACACTGAAGCTTTCTTT. Translation: CAISGTVDTEAFF.